Ten or more counts support the clone carrying this T cell receptor (beta chain). Participants, patients aged 18 to 65, had newly diagnosed hyperthyroidism with a duration under 2 months. The CDR3 totals 16 residues. The germline V gene has CDR1 SNHLY and CDR2 FYNNEI. V was clipped by 0 bases and J by 5 bases; unmatched bases: 5. Amplification targeted TCR beta CDR3 regions from RNA transcripts. When the TCR CDR3 underwent first-round RT-PCR, the HTBI primer set was used. TCRdb analysed the multiplex PCR reads with MiXCR anew, one entry per CDR3 protein. This sample has some 370,000 distinct CDR3 sequences; 17% occur once, and the top ten carry 30% to 40%. The record originates from a study of T cells in Graves' hyperthyroidism and ophthalmopathy.

This clonotype originated in a woman aged 25 to 45 with Graves' hyperthyroidism that later progressed to Graves' ophthalmopathy. This sequence joins TRBV2 and TRBJ2-3; 10 bases are a match to TRBD2. Sequencing input: blood. CDR3 sequence: CASSEALAGMLDTQYF. CDR3 coding DNA: TGTGCCAGCAGTGAAGCACTAGCGGGGATGTTAGATACGCAGTATTTT.